Reported below is one T cell receptor beta chain. Its target is not known. The junction and the germline gene differ at one end; a read error may be behind it. Only in-frame clones appear in the TCRdb table, and some are missing; sequencing was by immunoSEQ multiplex PCR. This sample has fewer than 120,000 clones, with roughly 87% found just once. This sample is drawn from a study of OX40 agonist ivuxolimab in advanced cancers. Across the whole study: Melanoma, hepatocellular carcinoma, head and neck or renal cell cancer occurred in dose-escalation patients. Earlier anti-PD-1, anti-PD-L1 or anti-CTLA-4 therapy was permitted; 30% to 45% had received some. Study conclusions and caveats: Both blood CD4+ and CD8+ T cells showed clonal growth by week 6 at 0.1 to 3.0 mg/kg.

Any history of autoimmune disease or systemic immunosuppression disqualified patients. The CDR3 runs to 16 residues. Per the germline V gene, CDR1 is SGHDT and CDR2 is YYEEEE. This clonotype was sampled from an adult with an advanced solid tumor such as melanoma, head and neck, liver or kidney cancer. The sample here was CD4+ or CD8+ T cells sorted from blood, taken in a trial of the OX40 agonist ivuxolimab. The J gene is TRBJ1-6, the V gene TRBV5-6; a possible D gene is TRBD1 (5 bases). The CDR3 reads CTSSSYRDVGYSPLHF. The CDR3 DNA reads TGTACCAGCAGCTCGTACCGGGACGTCGGATATTCACCCCTCCACTTT.